This is a list of T cell receptor beta chains from one sample in a study of blood T cell repertoires in COVID-19. Only in-frame clones appear in the TCRdb table, and some are missing; sequencing was by immunoSEQ multiplex PCR. The sample lists some 71,000 clones, 90% seen once, with under 6.5% in the top ten. Sequences were obtained from peripheral blood. These receptors came from a young woman with acute or convalescent COVID-19. The CDR3 runs from the conserved cysteine through the conserved F or W. A D gene is named only where the DNA matches it firmly. A clone size is listed for some rows: how often the clone was seen (once, few, many), or a class if it is expanded.

-	-	TRBJ2-7	TRBV30	TGTGCCTGGAGTGTAACCAGGGCATTAGACGAGCAGTACTTC	CAWSVTRALDEQYF
-	-	TRBJ1-2	TRBV7-9	TGTGCCAGCAGCTTTTCTGGGCTTACAGACTATGGCTACACCTTC	CASSFSGLTDYGYTF
-	TRBD1	TRBJ1-6	TRBV28	TGTGCCAGCAGTTTGATATCCGGGACAGAATATAATTCACCCCTCCACTTT	CASSLISGTEYNSPLHF
-	TRBD2	TRBJ2-5	TRBV6-1	TGTGCCAGCAGTGAAGCCGACGCGGGGGAACTTGAGACCCAGTACTTC	CASSEADAGELETQYF
-	-	TRBJ1-1	TRBV7-6	TGTGCCAGCAGCCCCCTCGGGAACACTGAAGCTTTCTTT	CASSPLGNTEAFF
-	TRBD2	TRBJ2-1	TRBV7-2	TGTGCCAGCAGCTTAGCGGGTAGCGGGCCTCGGTCCAATGAGCAGTTCTTC	CASSLAGSGPRSNEQFF
-	TRBD1	TRBJ1-1	TRBV6-2/TRBV6-3	TGTGCCAGCAGCAGACAGGGGGGGACTGAAGCTTTCTTT	CASSRQGGTEAFF
-	TRBD1	TRBJ1-1	TRBV19	TGTGCCAGTAGTATAGGCGGACAGGTTCGGGGGAACGCTGAAGCTTTCTTT	CASSIGGQVRGNAEAFF
-	TRBD2	TRBJ2-5	TRBV5-1	TGCGCCAGCAGCTTGGGACTAGCGGGGACTGAAATCCAGTACTTC	CASSLGLAGTEIQYF
-	-	TRBJ1-3	TRBV3-1/TRBV3-2	TGTGCCAGCAGCCAAGGGCGGGCGGGAAACACCATATATTTT	CASSQGRAGNTIYF
-	TRBD2	TRBJ2-3	TRBV4-3	TGCGCCAGCAGCCAGTTATATTCCGGGACTAGCGGGACCCCAGATACGCAGTATTTT	CASSQLYSGTSGTPDTQYF
-	-	TRBJ1-2	TRBV7-9	TGTGCCAGCAGCTTAGATGGGGGGACCTATGGCTACACCTTC	CASSLDGGTYGYTF
-	-	TRBJ2-2	TRBV27	TGTGCCAGCAGTCCCCCCTCCGCCGGGGAGCTGTTTTTT	CASSPPSAGELFF
-	-	TRBJ2-3	TRBV10-2	TGCGCCAGCAGTCTCCAGGCGGGACTCGCAAGTGGCACAGATACGCAGTATTTT	CASSLQAGLASGTDTQYF
-	TRBD1	TRBJ1-4	TRBV6-5	TGTGCCAGCAGGGATACAGGGGAAGATGAAAAACTGTTTTTT	CASRDTGEDEKLFF
-	-	TRBJ2-7	TRBV4-1	TGCGCCAGCAGCCAAGCTTACCAGGGAAATCCTCTATACGAGCAGTACTTC	CASSQAYQGNPLYEQYF
-	-	TRBJ2-3	TRBV29-1	TGCAGCGTTGAAGGAGGGCCCGCAGATACGCAGTATTTT	CSVEGGPADTQYF
few	-	TRBJ1-3	TRBV6-5	TGTGCCAGCAGTACAGGGTCAGGAAACACCATATATTTT	CASSTGSGNTIYF
once	-	TRBJ1-2	TRBV4-2	TGTGCCAGCAGCCAAGCGGGGTCGGACTATGGCTACACCTTC	CASSQAGSDYGYTF
few	TRBD1	TRBJ1-2	TRBV28	TGTGCCAGCAGTAGGACAGGGGCCTATGGCTACACCTTC	CASSRTGAYGYTF
-	-	TRBJ1-1	TRBV25-1	TGTGCCAGCAGTGAAGGAGTCGTAGCTTTCTTT	CASSEGVVAFF
-	TRBD2	TRBJ2-2	TRBV3-1/TRBV3-2	TGTGCCAGCAGCCAAGTTGGCGGGAGTAGGACCGGGGAGCTGTTTTTT	CASSQVGGSRTGELFF
-	-	TRBJ1-6	TRBV2	TGTGCCAGCAGCCCCCTGGGGGGGACCGGCAATTCACCCCTCCACTTT	CASSPLGGTGNSPLHF
-	-	TRBJ1-2	TRBV2	TGTGCCAGCAGAAGGGGGGAGGGGAACTATGGCTACACCTTC	CASRRGEGNYGYTF
-	TRBD1	TRBJ1-6	TRBV28	TGTGCCAGCAGCCGGGACAGCTCCTATAATTCACCCCTCCACTTT	CASSRDSSYNSPLHF
-	-	TRBJ2-2	TRBV18	TGTGCCAGCTCACCACGATTGCAGTTGAACACCGGGGAGCTGTTTTTT	CASSPRLQLNTGELFF
-	-	TRBJ1-4	TRBV29-1	TGCAGCGCAACTTCGGGGGCAACTAATGAAAAACTGTTTTTT	CSATSGATNEKLFF
-	TRBD2	TRBJ2-5	TRBV7-6	TGTGCCAGCAGCTTACATCCGGGAGGAGTTCAAGAGACCCAGTACTTC	CASSLHPGGVQETQYF
-	-	TRBJ1-2	TRBV2	TGTGCCAGCTCCCAGTCTGGGGAGGACTATGGCTACACCTTC	CASSQSGEDYGYTF
-	TRBD2	TRBJ2-5	TRBV3-1/TRBV3-2	TGTGCCAGCAGCCAAGGTCTAGCGGGGGGGCCTGGTGAGACCCAGTACTTC	CASSQGLAGGPGETQYF
-	TRBD2	TRBJ2-5	TRBV19	TGTGCCAGTAGTCCCGGGGGGGCCGTTAAGGAGACCCAGTACTTC	CASSPGGAVKETQYF
once	TRBD1	TRBJ1-2	TRBV6-5	TGTGCCAGCACCCCGTCGAGGCAGGGGGCCGGCTACACCTTC	CASTPSRQGAGYTF
-	-	TRBJ1-6	TRBV5-4	TGTGCCAGCAGCTCGCGGAATTCACCCCTCCACTTT	CASSSRNSPLHF
few	-	TRBJ2-2	TRBV7-9	TGTGCCAGCAGCTTCAGACTCTCCGGGGAGCTGTTTTTT	CASSFRLSGELFF
-	TRBD1	TRBJ2-7	TRBV19	TGTGCCGGGGGGACAGGGAACAACGAGCAGTACTTC	CAGGTGNNEQYF
-	TRBD1	TRBJ1-4	TRBV19	TGTGCCAGTAGTTTCCGACAGGGGAATGAAAAACTGTTTTTT	CASSFRQGNEKLFF
-	-	TRBJ1-3	TRBV2	TGTGCCAGCAGTACGGGACTCGATGTTGGAAACACCATATATTTT	CASSTGLDVGNTIYF
-	-	TRBJ1-2	TRBV19	TGTGCCAGTAGTGGTGCGGCTTCCTATGGCTACACCTTC	CASSGAASYGYTF
-	-	TRBJ1-2	TRBV6-1	TGTGCCAGCAGTGAAGTTCCCAGGGAGGTTGGCTACACCTTC	CASSEVPREVGYTF
-	TRBD1	TRBJ1-2	TRBV5-8	TGTGCCAGCAGCTTTGAATCGAGGACAGGCGAATACTATGGCTACACCTTC	CASSFESRTGEYYGYTF
-	TRBD1	TRBJ2-3	TRBV18	TGTGCCAGCTCACCACCCGTCCAGGGGGCCGCAGATACGCAGTATTTT	CASSPPVQGAADTQYF
-	-	TRBJ1-2	TRBV2	TGTGCCAGCAGTGAGGAGATTAACTATGGCTACACCTTC	CASSEEINYGYTF
few	TRBD1	TRBJ2-1	TRBV5-8	TGTGCCAGCAGCTTGGATGGGACAGGGAACAATGAGCAGTTCTTC	CASSLDGTGNNEQFF
-	TRBD1	TRBJ2-7	TRBV6-5	TGTGCCAATACTGGACAGGACATTCCCCACGAGCAGTACTTC	CANTGQDIPHEQYF
-	-	TRBJ2-3	TRBV29-1	TGCAGCGTTGTACCAGGGACTAGCACAGATACGCAGTATTTT	CSVVPGTSTDTQYF
-	-	TRBJ1-2	TRBV7-8	TGTGCCAGCAGCCAGACGGGAGGGGGGGCCTACGGAATGCATGGCTACACCTTC	CASSQTGGGAYGMHGYTF
-	TRBD1	TRBJ2-7	TRBV3-1/TRBV3-2	TGTGCCAGCAGCCTCTCCCGGGACAGCTACGAGCAGTACTTC	CASSLSRDSYEQYF